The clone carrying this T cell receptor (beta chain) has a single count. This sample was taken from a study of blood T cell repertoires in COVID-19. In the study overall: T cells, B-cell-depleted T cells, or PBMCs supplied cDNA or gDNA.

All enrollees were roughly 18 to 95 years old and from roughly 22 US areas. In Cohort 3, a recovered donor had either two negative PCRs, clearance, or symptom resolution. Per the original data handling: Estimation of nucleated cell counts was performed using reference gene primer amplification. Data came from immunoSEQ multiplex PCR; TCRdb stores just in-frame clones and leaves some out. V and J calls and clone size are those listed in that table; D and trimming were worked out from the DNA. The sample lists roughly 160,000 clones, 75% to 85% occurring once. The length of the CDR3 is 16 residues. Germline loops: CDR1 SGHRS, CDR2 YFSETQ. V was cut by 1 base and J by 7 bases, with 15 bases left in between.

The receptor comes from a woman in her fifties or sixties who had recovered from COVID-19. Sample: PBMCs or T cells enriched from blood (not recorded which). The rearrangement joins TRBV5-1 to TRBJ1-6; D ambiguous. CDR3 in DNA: TGCGCCAGCAGCTTGTTTTCCCCGGACTTGAATTCACCCCTCCACTTT. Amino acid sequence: CASSLFSPDLNSPLHF.